Presented here are 30 T cell receptor beta chains from one specimen sequenced in a study of CD4 T cells in relation to SARS-CoV-2 and coronaviruses. CD4+ T cells from unexposed donors were obtained before the COVID-19 pandemic (2011-2018). After about ten days of culture, CD4+ T cells were isolated. Their antigen targets remain unknown. Method: immunoSEQ multiplex PCR; TCRdb's copy keeps in-frame clones and lacks some. The profile shows more than 25,000 clones, 72% of them singletons. Sequencing used CD4+ T cells from PBMCs, cultured in vitro. These receptors all stem from a human donor in good health.

The chain recombines TRBV6-5 with TRBJ2-2, with D possibly TRBD1 on 6 matching bases. V was shortened by 6 bases and J by 5 bases, with 13 bases between the two germline ends. The CDR3 has 14 amino acids. Germline assignment: CDR1 MNHEY and CDR2 SVGAGI. This chain's CDR3 is CASRELQGTGELFF. The CDR3 DNA reads TGTGCCAGCAGAGAGCTACAGGGAACCGGGGAGCTGTTTTTT.

V and J are TRBV5-5 and TRBJ1-1, with D maybe TRBD1 (6 bases). This CDR3 has 15 amino acids. Trimming took off 2 bases at V and 0 bases at J, with 11 bases between the two ends. Germline V lookup: CDR1 SGHKS, CDR2 YYEKEE (reference sequence). In DNA, the CDR3 is TGTGCCAGCAGCTTCGGACAGACGATGAACACTGAAGCTTTCTTT. Translating it yields CASSFGQTMNTEAFF.

V gene TRBV23-1 combines with J gene TRBJ2-3; 9 bases are shared with TRBD1. TRBV23-1 is filed as an ORF, its function uncertain. This CDR3 is 20 amino acids long. V lost 2 bases and J lost 0; bases outside the gene matches: 15. CDR3 in amino acids: CASSQPGTGNEHSSTDTQYF. CDR3 in DNA: TGCGCCAGCAGTCAACCCGGGACAGGGAACGAGCACTCAAGCACAGATACGCAGTATTTT.

The chain uses TRBV24-1 and TRBJ2-7, with 7 nucleotides matching TRBD1. With V trimmed by 5 bases and J by 2 bases, 14 bases remained unmatched. The CDR3 runs 17 residues. CDR1 KGHDR and CDR2 SFDVKD come from the germline V gene. CDR3 bases: TGTGCCACCAGTGTCCTAGGGTGGGACAGCGGTACCTACGAGCAGTACTTC. Residues: CATSVLGWDSGTYEQYF.

The V call is TRBV11-2, the J call TRBJ1-1, with D possibly being TRBD1 (5 bases). The CDR3 totals 14 residues. V lost 1 base and J 7 bases, leaving 13 bases between the germline ends. Germline V gene data show CDR1 as SGHAT and CDR2 as FQNNGV. CDR3 in amino acids: CASSLVDTRGEAFF. As DNA, the CDR3 is TGTGCCAGCAGCTTAGTAGACACGAGGGGTGAAGCTTTCTTT.

The chain employs TRBV5-1 and TRBJ2-3; 7 bases agree with TRBD1. This CDR3 region has 14 residues. Per the germline V gene, CDR1 is SGHRS and CDR2 is YFSETQ. V gave up 0 bases and J gave up 5 bases; unmatched junction bases: 3. The CDR3 region has the DNA TGCGCCAGCAGCTTGGAGGGGGCCGGAGATACGCAGTATTTT. Translating it yields CASSLEGAGDTQYF.

V usage is TRBV5-6 and J usage is TRBJ1-4; the D is unclear. The CDR3 extends over 14 amino acids. The germline V and J ends were trimmed by 2 bases and 6 bases, with 11 bases remaining between them. CDR1 and CDR2 from the germline V gene are SGHDT and YYEEEE. CDR3 in DNA: TGTGCCAGCAGCTTCCCCGGGAGGGATGAAAAACTGTTTTTT. This translates into CASSFPGRDEKLFF.

The V call is TRBV29-1, the J call TRBJ2-7; 8 bases are a match to TRBD2. V shed 5 bases, J shed 4 bases, and the junction held 7 bases outside the gene matches. CDR3 length: 13 amino acids. The germline V gene encodes CDR1 SQVTM and CDR2 ANQGSEA. The CDR3, as DNA: TGCAGCGTTTCACAGCGGGAGTTGTACGAGCAGTACTTC. This codes for CSVSQRELYEQYF.

This clone was detected a few times. The DNA of the CDR3 is TGTGCCAGCAGCGTATATCCCCTAGCGGGCAACACCGGGGAGCTGTTTTTT. It translates to CASSVYPLAGNTGELFF. This chain uses TRBV9 with TRBJ2-2; 8 bases match TRBD2. The V gene end was trimmed by 1 base and the J gene end by 2 bases; junction bases not matched to a gene: 7. Germline V gene data show CDR1 as SGDLS and CDR2 as YYNGEE. This CDR3 has 17 residues.

The chain links TRBV3-1 (or the pseudogene TRBV3-2) to TRBJ2-7; a weak D match, TRBD1 (6 bases). The CDR3 is 17 residues long. Germline loops: CDR1 LGHDT, CDR2 YNNKEL (reference sequence). With 1 base removed from V and 0 bases from J, the gap between germline ends came to 16 bases. CDR3 nucleotides: TGTGCCAGCAGCCAAGGGTTGGGGACACCCAGCTCCTACGAGCAGTACTTC. It codes for CASSQGLGTPSSYEQYF.

J is TRBJ2-1 and V is TRBV19; D may be TRBD1 (5 bases). CDR1 is LNHDA and CDR2 is SQIVND in the germline V gene (reference sequence). The V end was cut by 2 bases, the J end by 0 bases, with 14 bases between. CDR3 size: 17 residues. In DNA form, the CDR3 reads TGTGCCAGTAGTATAATCTTAGGGGATGTCTCCTACAATGAGCAGTTCTTC. This sequence encodes CASSIILGDVSYNEQFF.

The chain is built from TRBV3-1 (or the pseudogene TRBV3-2) and TRBJ2-3; 8 bases match TRBD2. This CDR3 spans 14 amino acids. Germline loops: CDR1 LGHDT, CDR2 YNNKEL (reference sequence). J lost 4 bases, V lost 1 base, and 1 base had no gene match. The CDR3 DNA reads as TGTGCCAGCAGCCAAGCGGGGGGGCCAGATACGCAGTATTTT. Its translation is CASSQAGGPDTQYF.

This clone was counted a few times. This chain joins TRBV5-1 and TRBJ2-2, with no clear D. CDR3 length: 13 amino acids. Trimming took 0 bases from V and 5 from J, leaving 5 bases between them. CDR1 and CDR2 (germline): SGHRS, YFSETQ. The CDR3 sequence is CASSLVETGELFF. The CDR3 DNA follows: TGCGCCAGCAGCTTGGTCGAGACCGGGGAGCTGTTTTTT.

The chain employs TRBV7-2 and TRBJ2-2; D is tentatively TRBD1 or TRBD2 (6 bases each). Germline assignment: CDR1 SGHTA and CDR2 FQGNSA. Trimming removed 0 bases at V and 0 bases at J, with 8 bases between. CDR3 length: 16 amino acids. The CDR3, as DNA: TGTGCCAGCAGCTTAGCGGGGGGCGCGAACACCGGGGAGCTGTTTTTT. This translates into CASSLAGGANTGELFF.

This clone has just a few counts. The rearrangement links TRBV7-9 to TRBJ2-1, with TRBD1 as a possible D gene (5 bases). The germline CDR1 and CDR2 sequences are SEHNR and FQNEAQ (reference sequence). The CDR3 loop spans 14 amino acids. The CDR3 sequence is CASRQSPGYNEQFF. As DNA, the CDR3 is TGTGCTTCGAGACAGTCCCCGGGCTACAATGAGCAGTTCTTC.

V gene TRBV6-2 or TRBV6-3 combines with J gene TRBJ2-7; maybe TRBD2 (5 bases). Germline assignment: CDR1 MNHEY and CDR2 SVGEGT. This CDR3 is built from 15 residues. V lost 2 bases and J lost 6, with 17 bases in between. This CDR3 is CASSYRGLRRAEQYF. For the CDR3, the DNA is TGTGCCAGCAGTTACCGCGGGCTGAGACGGGCCGAGCAGTACTTC.

With respect to this clone: Within the sample, other DNA sequences also encode this same CDR3. CDR3 nucleotides: TGTGCCAGCAGTTTCGGAGGCTACGAGCAGTACTTC. Protein sequence: CASSFGGYEQYF. The chain combines TRBV12-3 or TRBV12-4 with TRBJ2-7; D perhaps matches TRBD2 (5 bases). Trimming cost V 3 bases and J 3 bases, with 6 bases left between them. This CDR3 contains 12 residues.

A single count supports this clone. The rearrangement links TRBV7-2 to TRBJ2-3, with 9 bases aligning to TRBD1. CDR3 size: 16 residues. From germline, CDR1 is SGHTA and CDR2 FQGNSA. With 5 bases clipped from V and 6 bases from J, the junction kept 12 bases outside the gene matches. The CDR3 sequence is CASSLRGQGRVDTQYF. CDR3 nucleotide sequence: TGTGCCAGCAGCCTTAGGGGACAGGGACGTGTGGATACGCAGTATTTT.

The gene calls are TRBV5-1 and TRBJ1-1; D remains ambiguous. This CDR3 spans 16 amino acids. Trimming cost V 2 bases and J 1 base, with 15 bases left between them. Germline CDR1 reads SGHRS; CDR2 reads YFSETQ. The CDR3 protein is CASSFGFGGKNTEAFF. CDR3 sequence (DNA): TGCGCCAGCAGCTTCGGCTTTGGCGGGAAGAACACTGAAGCTTTCTTT.

V and J are TRBV9 and TRBJ1-6; no reliable D call. This CDR3 contains 17 residues. With 0 bases removed from V and 0 bases from J, the gap between germline ends came to 10 bases. The germline V gene encodes CDR1 SGDLS and CDR2 YYNGEE. The CDR3: CASSVAGQSSYNSPLHF. CDR3 nucleotide sequence: TGTGCCAGCAGCGTAGCTGGTCAGAGCTCCTATAATTCACCCCTCCACTTT.

Only one count was recorded for this clone. This chain links TRBV29-1 with TRBJ1-3; a weak D match, TRBD1 (5 bases). Trimming pared 3 bases from V and 8 bases from J, leaving 14 bases between. Germline CDR1 and CDR2: SQVTM and ANQGSEA. This CDR3 contains 13 residues. The CDR3 region is CSVEGQDLDTIYF. CDR3 DNA sequence: TGCAGCGTTGAGGGGCAGGACCTGGACACCATATATTTT. Based on the CDR3 plus reference TRBV29-1 and TRBJ1-3, the full variable domain is SAVISQKPSRDICQRGTSLTIQCQVDSQVTMMFWYRQQPGQSLTLIATANQGSEATYESGFVIDKFPISRPNLTFSTLTVSNMSPEDSSIYLCSVEGQDLDTIYFGEGSWLTVV.

The chain couples TRBV6-6 to TRBJ2-3, with TRBD2 matching 8 bases. CDR1 MNHNY and CDR2 SVGAGI come from the germline V gene (reference sequence). The CDR3 covers 12 residues. Trimming at V came to 7 bases and at J to 9 bases, leaving 6 bases not matched to a gene. The CDR3 nucleotides are TGTGCCAGCATGGCGCCGGGAGGGACGCAGTATTTT. It is translated as CASMAPGGTQYF.

The chain is built from TRBV2 and TRBJ1-5; D is undetermined. The CDR3 totals 13 residues. Trimming cost V 5 bases and J 5 bases, with 10 bases left between them. The germline V gene has CDR1 SNHLY and CDR2 FYNNEI. In nucleotides, the CDR3 is TGTGCCAGCAGTATTGGACTCTATCAGCCCCAGCATTTT. It codes for CASSIGLYQPQHF.

CDR3 protein: CASSLTLGLGQETQYF. The CDR3 nucleotides are TGTGCCAGCAGCTTGACCCTCGGGCTAGGCCAAGAGACCCAGTACTTC. This rearrangement joins TRBV7-6 to TRBJ2-5; D gene uncertain. This CDR3 is built from 16 residues. V was trimmed by 3 bases and J by 1 base, leaving 15 bases between them. Germline V gives CDR1 SGHVS, CDR2 FNYEAQ.

This clone was seen only a few times. The rearrangement links TRBV7-2 to TRBJ1-6; no clear D gene. Germline V gives CDR1 SGHTA, CDR2 FQGNSA. The CDR3 runs 15 residues. Trimming removed 5 bases from V and 2 bases from J, with 10 bases in between. This CDR3 is CASSPPGAYNSPLHF. DNA of the CDR3: TGTGCCAGCAGCCCCCCGGGTGCCTATAATTCACCCCTCCACTTT.

The chain links TRBV4-1 to TRBJ2-7; D gene unclear. With 1 base removed from V and 2 bases from J, the gap between germline ends came to 6 bases. The CDR3 extends over 13 amino acids. The germline gives CDR1 MGHRA, CDR2 YSYEKL. CDR3 in amino acids: CASSQGPAYEQYF. In DNA, the CDR3 is TGCGCCAGCAGCCAAGGCCCGGCCTACGAGCAGTACTTC.

The V gene is TRBV18, the J gene TRBJ2-3; 10 bases map to TRBD2. Per germline, CDR1 KGHSH and CDR2 LQKENI. With V trimmed by 3 bases and J by 6 bases, 6 bases remained unmatched. The CDR3 contains 15 residues. The CDR3 DNA reads TGTGCCAGCTCACCCAAGCGGGGGGGATCCGATACGCAGTATTTT. Translated, it gives CASSPKRGGSDTQYF.

The chain recombines TRBV6-5 with TRBJ1-2; no reliable D call. The CDR3 covers 13 residues. Germline V lookup: CDR1 MNHEY, CDR2 SVGAGI. Trimming shortened V by 6 bases and J by 4 bases, and 12 bases separated the two germline ends. DNA of the CDR3: TGTGCCAGCAGATCGGATAGAGTCTATGGCTACACCTTC. Translating gives CASRSDRVYGYTF.

The rearrangement links TRBV29-1 to TRBJ2-7, with D possibly TRBD2 on 5 matching bases. Trimming cost V 7 bases and J 6 bases, with 13 bases left between them. The CDR3 is 11 residues long. Germline assignment: CDR1 SQVTM and CDR2 ANQGSEA. CDR3: CSAGLETEQYF. In DNA, the CDR3 is TGCAGCGCCGGACTGGAAACCGAGCAGTACTTC.

The V gene is TRBV16, the J gene TRBJ2-7; no definite D call. The germline gives CDR1 KGHSY, CDR2 FQNENV. The V end lost 0 bases, the J end lost 0 bases, and 6 bases lay between the germline ends. This CDR3 contains 14 residues. This chain's CDR3 is CASSQSSSSYEQYF. CDR3 DNA sequence: TGTGCCAGCAGCCAATCTTCCAGCTCCTACGAGCAGTACTTC.